Below, 13 T cell receptor beta chains from the same sample are listed, as sequenced in a study of T cells after somatic rescue of genetic block. TCRdb keeps only in-frame clones here, not all; method: immunoSEQ multiplex PCR. The top ten hold approximately 24% of the sample, which has about 8,000 clones, over 75% seen once. The sequencing sample was made of peripheral blood mononuclear cells (PBMCs). The source is a boy younger than 18.

The V and J genes are TRBV5-5 and TRBJ2-4; D call uncertain. CDR3 size: 14 residues. Trimming removed 0 bases at V and 6 bases at J, with 10 bases between. Germline loops: CDR1 SGHKS, CDR2 YYEKEE (reference sequence). The CDR3 loop reads CASSLVRIGNIQYF. The CDR3 DNA follows: TGTGCCAGCAGCTTGGTACGGATCGGAAACATTCAGTACTTC.

The chain recombines TRBV5-1 with TRBJ1-2; TRBD1 matches at 10 bases. V was clipped by 0 bases and J by 5 bases; unmatched bases: 1. Per germline, CDR1 SGHRS and CDR2 YFSETQ. The CDR3 covers 14 residues. CDR3 protein: CASSLEGQGYGYTF. As DNA, the CDR3 is TGCGCCAGCAGCTTGGAGGGACAGGGGTATGGCTACACCTTC.

This chain links TRBV5-1 with TRBJ1-1; 11 bases match TRBD1. The ends lost 4 bases at V and 4 bases at J; junction bases unmatched: 9. The germline V gene has CDR1 SGHRS and CDR2 YFSETQ. This CDR3 contains 16 residues. The CDR3 nucleotides are TGCGCCAGCAGCAGCGGACAGGGGGCGTGGGGCACTGAAGCTTTCTTT. The encoded protein is CASSSGQGAWGTEAFF.

The rearrangement links TRBV5-5 to TRBJ2-7, with D possibly being TRBD1 (6 bases). CDR3 length: 15 amino acids. V lost 1 base to trimming and J lost 0 bases, with 11 bases between them. CDR1 is SGHKS, CDR2 YYEKEE, per germline (reference sequence). The CDR3 here is CASSLWGPLSYEQYF. In DNA form, the CDR3 reads TGTGCCAGCAGCTTGTGGGGGCCCCTCTCCTACGAGCAGTACTTC.

The J gene is TRBJ2-1, the V gene TRBV28, with 10 bases lining up with TRBD1. CDR1 and CDR2 (germline): MDHEN, SYDVKM. The CDR3 consists of 15 residues. V was pared by 9 bases and J by 6 bases, with 11 bases of the junction left unmatched. This chain's CDR3 is CASLNRDRGFNEQFF. For the CDR3, the DNA is TGTGCCAGTCTAAACCGGGACAGGGGTTTCAATGAGCAGTTCTTC.

The chain uses TRBV7-2 and TRBJ1-2, with TRBD1 identical over 8 bases. The germline CDR1 and CDR2 sequences are SGHTA and FQGNSA. This CDR3 comprises 18 residues. The junction had 23 bases not matched to a gene; V was cut back by 6 bases and J by 8 bases. The CDR3 region has the DNA TGTGCCAGCAGTCCTGGTGGGCAGGGGGCGGGACTATCGCGAGGCTACACCTTC. Protein: CASSPGGQGAGLSRGYTF.

The V call is TRBV7-9, the J call TRBJ1-1; TRBD1 is a possible D gene (5 bases). CDR1 SEHNR and CDR2 FQNEAQ come from the germline V gene (reference sequence). V gave up 1 base and J gave up 0 bases, with 6 bases separating them. The CDR3 spans 14 residues. CDR3 bases: TGTGCCAGCAGCTTAGAAGGGGTGAACACTGAAGCTTTCTTT. The encoded protein is CASSLEGVNTEAFF.

This clone was found a few times. The chain is built from TRBV19 and TRBJ1-2; 10 positions agree with TRBD1. There are 15 residues in the CDR3. Unmatched junction bases numbered 2, after V lost 1 base and J lost 3 bases. CDR1 is LNHDA and CDR2 is SQIVND in the germline V gene (reference sequence). DNA of the CDR3: TGTGCCAGTAGTATAGTCGGGACAGGGGACTATGGCTACACCTTC. It is translated as CASSIVGTGDYGYTF.

V usage is TRBV27 and J usage is TRBJ2-7, with a possible D match to TRBD2 (6 bases). Germline assignment: CDR1 MNHEY and CDR2 SMNVEV (reference sequence). The V and J ends lost 5 bases and 9 bases respectively, with 29 bases between them. The CDR3 runs to 17 residues. DNA for the CDR3: TGTGCCAGCAGTGGACAAACGGGAGCTTTTCCCCTTACGGGGCAGTACTTC. As protein: CASSGQTGAFPLTGQYF.

The V and J genes are TRBV5-5 and TRBJ1-3; D is uncertain. The germline CDR1 and CDR2 sequences are SGHKS and YYEKEE (reference sequence). This CDR3 has 15 residues. The V and J ends lost 0 bases and 4 bases respectively, with 11 bases between them. The CDR3 loop is CASSLDQRWGNTIYF. CDR3 sequence (DNA): TGTGCCAGCAGCTTGGACCAAAGATGGGGAAACACCATATATTTT.

The chain combines TRBV11-3 with TRBJ2-3; 7 bases match TRBD2. CDR1 and CDR2 (germline): SGHNT, YENEEA. This CDR3 contains 15 residues. V lost 1 base to trimming and J lost 4 bases; unmatched junction nucleotides: 5. The CDR3 protein is CASSLGGLLADTQYF. The CDR3 DNA reads TGTGCCAGCAGCTTAGGGGGACTATTGGCAGATACGCAGTATTTT.

V is TRBV7-8 and J is TRBJ2-1, with TRBD2 matching over 9 bases. The CDR3 sequence is 17 residues long. The germline CDR1 and CDR2 sequences are SGHVS and FQNEAQ. V was clipped by 4 bases and J by 3 bases; unmatched bases: 10. This CDR3 is CASSSRSGRPLYNEQFF. As DNA, the CDR3 is TGTGCCAGCAGCTCCCGTAGCGGGAGACCCCTCTACAATGAGCAGTTCTTC.

The gene calls are TRBV7-2 and TRBJ2-1; D not resolved. There are 14 residues in the CDR3. V shed 4 bases and J shed 8 bases, with 15 bases lying between them. CDR1 and CDR2 from the germline V gene are SGHTA and FQGNSA. The CDR3, as DNA: TGTGCCAGCAGCTCACTCCTTGCTAGTCATGAGCAGTTCTTC. This translates into CASSSLLASHEQFF.